What follows is one T cell receptor beta chain and its context. This entry belongs to a study of blood T cell repertoires in COVID-19. Across the whole study: The study drew acute and convalescent COVID-19 samples from the United States, Italy and Spain. The analysed material was cDNA or gDNA that came from T cells, B-cell-depleted T cells, or PBMCs.

Original analysis: Reference gene primer amplification gave estimated nucleated cell counts. Clones were read by immunoSEQ multiplex PCR, and TCRdb kept only the in-frame ones, dropping some. The V and J calls and clone size are taken from that table; D and trimming were inferred from the DNA. The sample records some 250,000 clones, 81% being singletons. Germline assignment: CDR1 SNHLY and CDR2 FYNNEI. The CDR3 has 11 amino acids. V lost 5 bases and J 12 bases, leaving 8 bases between the germline ends. The clonotype originates from a woman older than 75 with acute or convalescent COVID-19. Sequences were obtained from peripheral blood. The rearrangement uses TRBV2 and TRBJ2-6, with D maybe TRBD1 (5 bases). CDR3 nucleotide sequence: TGTGCCAGCAGTCAACAGGCCGTCCTGACTTTC. Protein product: CASSQQAVLTF.